This TCR beta chain comes out of a study of response to subunit inactivated influenza vaccine. Study results and caveats: The authors proposed limited new T cell recruitment per seasonal influenza vaccination.

TCRdb redid the calling of the RT-PCR reads with MiXCR, one entry per CDR3 protein. The sample contains about 500,000 distinct CDR3 sequences, approximately 15% of which appear only once. With 5 bases removed from V and 4 bases from J, the gap between germline ends came to 11 bases. This CDR3 is built from 13 residues. Germline CDR1 and CDR2: SGHTA and FQGNSA. This clonotype was recorded a few times. Its antigen remains unidentified. The chain links TRBV7-2 to TRBJ2-5; D remains unclear. The material was CD4+ T cells sorted from PBMCs, obtained around 25 months after vaccination. This sequence was found in a man aged 50 to 75 who received an inactivated influenza vaccine. CDR3 nucleotides: TGTGCCAGCAGCCCCTCCCGGTCAGAGACCCAGTACTTC. As protein: CASSPSRSETQYF.